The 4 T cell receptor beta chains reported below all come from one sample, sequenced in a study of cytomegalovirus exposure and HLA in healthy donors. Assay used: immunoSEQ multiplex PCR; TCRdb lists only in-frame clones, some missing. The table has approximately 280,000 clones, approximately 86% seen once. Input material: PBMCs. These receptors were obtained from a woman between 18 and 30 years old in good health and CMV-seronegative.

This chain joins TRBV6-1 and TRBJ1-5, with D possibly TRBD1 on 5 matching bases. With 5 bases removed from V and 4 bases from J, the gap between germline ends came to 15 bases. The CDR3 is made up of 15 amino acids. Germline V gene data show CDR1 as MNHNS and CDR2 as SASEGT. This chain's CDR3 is CASSPNRFSNQPQHF. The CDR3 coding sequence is TGTGCCAGCAGTCCCAACAGGTTTTCTAATCAGCCCCAGCATTTT.

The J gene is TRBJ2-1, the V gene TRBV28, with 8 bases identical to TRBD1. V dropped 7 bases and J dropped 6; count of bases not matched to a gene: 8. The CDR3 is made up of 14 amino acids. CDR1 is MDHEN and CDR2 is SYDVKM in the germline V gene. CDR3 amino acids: CASTRGRQSNEQFF. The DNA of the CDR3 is TGTGCCAGCACCAGGGGGCGTCAAAGCAATGAGCAGTTCTTC.

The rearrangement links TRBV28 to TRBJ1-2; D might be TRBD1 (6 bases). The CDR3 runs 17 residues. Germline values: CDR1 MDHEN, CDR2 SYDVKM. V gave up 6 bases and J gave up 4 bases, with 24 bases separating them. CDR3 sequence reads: CASSTPTPGAELYGYTF. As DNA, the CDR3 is TGTGCCAGCAGCACCCCTACCCCAGGGGCCGAGCTCTATGGCTACACCTTC.

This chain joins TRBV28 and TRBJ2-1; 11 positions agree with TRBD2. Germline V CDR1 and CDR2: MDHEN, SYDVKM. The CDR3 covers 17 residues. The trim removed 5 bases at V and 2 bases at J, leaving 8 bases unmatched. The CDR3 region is CASSPGLAGGPYNEQFF. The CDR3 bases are TGTGCCAGCAGTCCTGGACTAGCGGGCGGGCCCTACAATGAGCAGTTCTTC.